This entry lists 30 T cell receptor beta chains sequenced from one sample in a study of cytomegalovirus exposure and HLA in healthy donors. This PCR relied on a set of 60 Vbeta primers and 13 Jbeta primers. The data were produced by immunoSEQ multiplex PCR, yet TCRdb's version contains in-frame clones alone and is incomplete. The table includes about 150,000 clones, 79% detected once. Sequenced sample: PBMCs. These receptors originate from a man aged 25-45 years in good health and CMV-seropositive.

The V call is TRBV30, the J call TRBJ1-6, with D possibly being TRBD1 (6 bases). The CDR3 spans 14 residues. Germline assignment: CDR1 GTSNPN and CDR2 SVGIG (reference sequence). The V and J ends lost 6 bases and 2 bases respectively, with 11 bases between them. CDR3 residues: CACTTGPYNSPLHF. CDR3 coding DNA: TGTGCCTGCACGACAGGACCCTATAATTCACCCCTCCACTTT.

The rearrangement joins TRBV5-1 to TRBJ1-1; D not resolved. The germline V gene encodes CDR1 SGHRS and CDR2 YFSETQ. The germline V and J ends were trimmed by 0 bases and 3 bases, with 6 bases remaining between them. The CDR3 is made up of 13 amino acids. The CDR3, as DNA: TGCGCCAGCAGCTTGGTGGGCGACACTGAAGCTTTCTTT. This gives the protein CASSLVGDTEAFF.

The chain recombines TRBV10-1 with TRBJ2-1; 9 nucleotides line up with TRBD1. Germline CDR1 is WNHNN and CDR2 is SYGVQD (reference sequence). This CDR3 region has 14 residues. The V segment lost 3 bases and the J segment 9 bases; nucleotides outside the gene matches: 6. CDR3 protein: CASSELDRGSEQFF. Written as DNA, the CDR3 is TGCGCCAGCAGTGAACTGGACAGGGGTTCTGAGCAGTTCTTC.

A single count supports this clone. The CDR3 DNA is TGTGCCAGCAGCTTAGGTGCGGGAGGGCCAGAGACCCAGTACTTC. This sequence encodes CASSLGAGGPETQYF. The chain couples TRBV7-9 to TRBJ2-5; 9 bases are a match to TRBD2. V trimming: 1 base; J trimming: 4 bases; junction bases outside the gene matches: 4. The length of the CDR3 is 15 residues. The germline V gene encodes CDR1 SEHNR and CDR2 FQNEAQ (reference sequence).

The rearrangement joins TRBV7-9 to TRBJ1-1, with unresolved D. CDR1 is SEHNR and CDR2 is FQNEAQ in the germline V gene (reference sequence). This CDR3 contains 15 residues. The V end was cut by 5 bases, the J end by 1 base, with 14 bases between. CDR3 residues: CASSNPGMQNTEAFF. The CDR3 coding sequence is TGTGCCAGCAGCAACCCCGGGATGCAGAACACTGAAGCTTTCTTT.

This clone turned up a few times. The CDR3 DNA follows: TGTGCCAGCTCTCCGACAGGGGGCTCAACTAATGAAAAACTGTTTTTT. Residues: CASSPTGGSTNEKLFF. The chain carries TRBV18 and TRBJ1-4, with 10 positions matching TRBD1. V lost 6 bases and J lost 0; bases outside the gene matches: 4. The CDR3 loop spans 16 amino acids. The germline gives CDR1 KGHSH, CDR2 LQKENI.

This sequence joins TRBV27 and TRBJ1-4; no definite D call. In germline, CDR1 is MNHEY, CDR2 SMNVEV (reference sequence). V lost 5 bases, J lost 0 bases, and 7 bases lay in between. The CDR3 contains 14 residues. The CDR3 here is CASSGVATNEKLFF. CDR3 in DNA: TGTGCCAGCAGTGGAGTTGCAACTAATGAAAAACTGTTTTTT.

The chain joins TRBV7-3 to TRBJ2-1; D might be TRBD2 (5 bases). The CDR3 loop spans 12 amino acids. V was cut by 1 base and J by 10 bases, with 8 bases left in between. Per the germline V gene, CDR1 is SGHTA and CDR2 is FQGTGA. CDR3 residues: CASSLMGGEQFF. The CDR3 bases are TGTGCCAGCAGCTTAATGGGCGGGGAGCAGTTCTTC.

This clone was seen a single time. This chain links TRBV19 with TRBJ2-7, with D perhaps TRBD1 (6 bases). From germline, CDR1 is LNHDA and CDR2 SQIVND (reference sequence). The CDR3 sequence is 14 residues long. The V end was cut by 10 bases, the J end by 5 bases, with 21 bases between. DNA of the CDR3: TGTGCCATCCGAGACAGGTTTATTGCAGACGAGCAGTACTTC. Encoded protein: CAIRDRFIADEQYF.

The CDR3 DNA reads TGTGCCACCAGCAGAGTCGGGGAACTCACTGAAGCTTTCTTT. This gives the protein CATSRVGELTEAFF. The chain employs TRBV15 and TRBJ1-1; D remains unclear. The germline gives CDR1 LNHNV, CDR2 YYDKDF (reference sequence). The CDR3 totals 14 residues. With 1 base removed from V and 4 bases from J, the gap between germline ends came to 10 bases.

The J gene is TRBJ2-2, the V gene TRBV30; 7 bases are a match to TRBD1. The V gene's germline CDR1 is GTSNPN and CDR2 SVGIG (reference sequence). Trimming took 6 bases from V and 2 from J; bases not matched to a gene: 9. The CDR3 is 15 amino acids. As DNA, the CDR3 is TGTGCCTGCCCGGGACAGATCCTAAACACCGGGGAGCTGTTTTTT. Encoded protein: CACPGQILNTGELFF. Full variable domain (outside the CDR3, taken from reference TRBV30 and TRBJ2-2): SQTIHQWPATLVQPVGSPLSLECTVEGTSNPNLYWYRQAAGRGLQLLFYSVGIGQISSEVPQNLSASRPQDRQFILSSKKLLLSDSGFYLCACPGQILNTGELFFGEGSRLTVL.

This chain connects TRBV6-6 to TRBJ1-2; TRBD1 matches 7 bases. The V and J ends lost 5 bases and 5 bases, in that order; junction bases with no gene match: 8. The CDR3 length is 14 residues. Germline values: CDR1 MNHNY, CDR2 SVGAGI (reference sequence). The CDR3 coding sequence is TGTGCCAGCAGTCTCTTAGCAGGGGGATATGGCTACACCTTC. Residues: CASSLLAGGYGYTF.

The chain carries TRBV7-9 and TRBJ2-7; unclear D gene. The CDR3 loop spans 14 amino acids. The germline CDR1 and CDR2 sequences are SEHNR and FQNEAQ (reference sequence). V shed 2 bases and J shed 6 bases, with 14 bases lying between them. The chain's CDR3 is CASSLPRAPGEQYF. For the CDR3, the DNA is TGTGCCAGCAGCTTACCCCGAGCCCCCGGCGAGCAGTACTTC.

V gene TRBV2 combines with J gene TRBJ1-5; 9 bases fit TRBD1. The CDR3 is 13 amino acids. The junction had 4 bases not matched to a gene; V was cut back by 7 bases and J by 6 bases. Germline V lookup: CDR1 SNHLY, CDR2 FYNNEI. The CDR3 protein is CASKTGGVQPQHF. The CDR3, as DNA: TGTGCCAGCAAGACAGGGGGGGTTCAGCCCCAGCATTTT.

This chain links TRBV27 with TRBJ2-3; no clear D gene. The germline gives CDR1 MNHEY, CDR2 SMNVEV (reference sequence). With 6 bases removed from V and 0 bases from J, the gap between germline ends came to 10 bases. The CDR3 has 14 amino acids. CDR3 region: CASRYTTSTDTQYF. As DNA, the CDR3 is TGTGCCAGCAGGTACACTACTAGCACAGATACGCAGTATTTT.

The chain couples TRBV4-3 to TRBJ1-2; a possible D gene is TRBD1 (6 bases). CDR1 and CDR2 from the germline V gene are LGHNA and YSLEER. The CDR3 consists of 17 residues. V gave up 1 base and J gave up 2 bases, with 17 bases separating them. In nucleotides, the CDR3 is TGCGCCAGCAGCCAAGTCACAGGGCCCGGGCGGAACTATGGCTACACCTTC. It codes for CASSQVTGPGRNYGYTF.

This chain joins TRBV9 and TRBJ1-4; D is unclear. Germline V gene data show CDR1 as SGDLS and CDR2 as YYNGEE. V was trimmed by 2 bases and J by 0 bases, leaving 11 bases between them. The CDR3 spans 16 residues. The DNA for the CDR3 is TGTGCCAGCAGCGTCTCCGGCGGGACAACTAATGAAAAACTGTTTTTT. This translates into CASSVSGGTTNEKLFF.

This rearrangement joins TRBV28 to TRBJ2-1, with 9 bases aligning to TRBD1. Trimming cost V 4 bases and J 14 bases; bases outside gene matches: 9. CDR3 size: 13 residues. Germline values: CDR1 MDHEN, CDR2 SYDVKM. The CDR3 protein is CASSSPPGQGKFF. For the CDR3, the DNA is TGTGCCAGCAGTTCCCCCCCTGGACAGGGGAAGTTCTTC.

The chain joins TRBV28 to TRBJ2-7; 7 nucleotides agree with TRBD1. CDR1 and CDR2 (germline): MDHEN, SYDVKM. The CDR3 consists of 13 residues. V trimming: 6 bases; J trimming: 2 bases; junction bases outside the gene matches: 4. This CDR3 is CASRDRFTYEQYF. In DNA, the CDR3 is TGTGCCAGCAGGGACAGGTTCACCTACGAGCAGTACTTC.

The chain has TRBV14 and TRBJ2-7; 9 bases line up with TRBD1. Per the germline V gene, CDR1 is SGHDN and CDR2 is FVKESK. CDR3 length: 13 residues. V dropped 5 bases and J dropped 7; count of bases not matched to a gene: 6. DNA for the CDR3: TGTGCCAGCAGCGGAACAGGGGGCTGGGAGCAGTACTTC. It specifies CASSGTGGWEQYF.

On this clone: The junction does not match germline at one end; this may be a read error. The V gene is TRBV9, the J gene TRBJ2-5; 12 bases map to TRBD2. The CDR3 is 13 amino acids. Germline V lookup: CDR1 SGDLS, CDR2 YYNGEE. The DNA for the CDR3 is TGTGCCAGCAGCGTTGGCACTAGCGGGAGGAACGACTTC. Encoded protein: CASSVGTSGRNDF.

A single count supports this clone. The J gene is TRBJ1-3, the V gene TRBV29-1; 8 bases match TRBD1. CDR1 and CDR2 (germline): SQVTM, ANQGSEA. The CDR3 is 13 amino acids. Trimming removed 6 bases from V and 4 bases from J; junction bases left unmatched: 5. The CDR3 spells CSVQDRDGNTIYF. DNA of the CDR3: TGCAGCGTGCAGGACAGGGACGGAAACACCATATATTTT.

As DNA, the CDR3 is TGTGCCAGCAACGAGGGAGGGTTCGATGAAGCTTTCTTT. As protein: CASNEGGFDEAFF. This chain uses TRBV2 with TRBJ1-1; D gene unclear. Trimming stripped 7 bases from V and 7 bases from J, with 16 bases between. The CDR3 runs to 13 residues. In germline, CDR1 is SNHLY, CDR2 FYNNEI.

The rearrangement links TRBV30 to TRBJ2-1; D gene unclear. This CDR3 contains 13 residues. The V end lost 0 bases, the J end lost 10 bases, and 13 bases lay between the germline ends. The germline gives CDR1 GTSNPN, CDR2 SVGIG (reference sequence). CDR3 in DNA: TGTGCCTGGAGTGTTGGAACTAACCTCGAGCAGTTCTTC. This encodes CAWSVGTNLEQFF.

The chain recombines TRBV9 with TRBJ1-4; 9 nucleotides match TRBD1. The CDR3 totals 15 residues. Germline assignment: CDR1 SGDLS and CDR2 YYNGEE. V lost 0 bases, J lost 6 bases, and 3 bases stayed unmatched. The CDR3 coding sequence is TGTGCCAGCAGCGTAGAGGGACAGGGATATGAAAAACTGTTTTTT. This codes for CASSVEGQGYEKLFF.

This chain connects TRBV7-9 to TRBJ2-7; maybe TRBD1 (6 bases). Trimming removed 4 bases from V and 0 bases from J, with 16 bases in between. Germline assignment: CDR1 SEHNR and CDR2 FQNEAQ (reference sequence). The CDR3 runs to 16 residues. The CDR3 DNA reads as TGTGCCAGCAGCTCAAACAGAGGACAGAGCTCCTACGAGCAGTACTTC. It codes for CASSSNRGQSSYEQYF. Variable domain in full (rest from reference TRBV7-9 and TRBJ2-7): DTGVSQNPRHKITKRGQNVTFRCDPISEHNRLYWYRQTLGQGPEFLTYFQNEAQLEKSRLLSDRFSAERPKGSFSTLEIQRTEQGDSAMYLCASSSNRGQSSYEQYFGPGTRLTVT.

The chain couples TRBV19 to TRBJ2-1; 10 bases align to TRBD1. Trimming took 3 bases from V and 1 from J; bases not matched to a gene: 6. This CDR3 has 17 residues. CDR1 and CDR2 from the germline V gene are LNHDA and SQIVND (reference sequence). The CDR3 here is CASSMGQGTSSYNEQFF. DNA for the CDR3: TGTGCCAGTAGTATGGGACAGGGGACTAGTTCCTACAATGAGCAGTTCTTC.

This chain uses TRBV6-6 with TRBJ1-2; TRBD1 agrees at 7 bases. V trimming: 5 bases; J trimming: 8 bases; junction bases outside the gene matches: 8. The CDR3 totals 13 residues. From germline, CDR1 is MNHNY and CDR2 SVGAGI (reference sequence). CDR3 nucleotide sequence: TGTGCCAGCAGTACACAGGGGACAGTCGGCTACACCTTC. Its translation is CASSTQGTVGYTF.

The J gene is TRBJ1-1, the V gene TRBV27, with 7 bases fitting TRBD1. Trimming took 5 bases from V and 5 from J; bases not matched to a gene: 8. This CDR3 is 14 amino acids long. CDR1 is MNHEY, CDR2 SMNVEV, per germline (reference sequence). The chain's CDR3 is CASSPSTGRTEAFF. The CDR3 DNA is TGTGCCAGCAGTCCGTCGACAGGGAGGACTGAAGCTTTCTTT.

The chain has TRBV28 and TRBJ1-2; D is unresolved. This CDR3 is 13 amino acids long. Germline V gives CDR1 MDHEN, CDR2 SYDVKM. V was shortened by 2 bases and J by 3 bases, with 7 bases between the two germline ends. The CDR3 loop reads CASSLQVDYGYTF. In DNA, the CDR3 is TGTGCCAGCAGTTTACAGGTTGACTATGGCTACACCTTC.